These 4 T cell receptor beta chains came from one sample sequenced in a study of blood T cell repertoires in COVID-19. Measured with immunoSEQ multiplex PCR; TCRdb has only the in-frame clones, and not every one. The sample holds 150,000 to 200,000 clones, roughly 88% seen once. Sequencing was done on a sample of peripheral blood. The receptors stem from a man aged 55 to 70 with acute or convalescent COVID-19.

This clone was recorded a few times. This chain connects TRBV5-1 to TRBJ2-1, with 10 bases that match TRBD2. V shed 2 bases and J 2 bases; nucleotides not matched to a gene: 4. This CDR3 comprises 16 residues. CDR1 and CDR2 (germline): SGHRS, YFSETQ. CDR3 sequence reads: CASSFTLAGAYNEQFF. The CDR3 region has the DNA TGCGCCAGCAGCTTCACTCTAGCGGGAGCCTACAATGAGCAGTTCTTC.

The chain couples TRBV28 to TRBJ2-3; D uncertain. V was trimmed by 6 bases and J by 1 base, leaving 14 bases between them. Germline V CDR1 and CDR2: MDHEN, SYDVKM. The CDR3 has 15 amino acids. Here the CDR3 reads CASRAAGQRTDTQYF. The DNA of the CDR3 is TGTGCCAGCAGGGCGGCCGGTCAACGCACAGATACGCAGTATTTT.

The chain has TRBV29-1 and TRBJ2-5; 7 nucleotides line up with TRBD2. The CDR3 is made up of 13 amino acids. The trim removed 2 bases at V and 2 bases at J, leaving 2 bases unmatched. Germline V gene sequence: CDR1 SQVTM, CDR2 ANQGSEA. The CDR3 DNA is TGCAGCGTTGAACGAGCGGGACAAGAGACCCAGTACTTC. Its protein is CSVERAGQETQYF.

This clone appeared once. The chain employs TRBV4-3 and TRBJ2-7; TRBD2 aligns across 12 bases. Germline V gene data show CDR1 as LGHNA and CDR2 as YSLEER. V lost 2 bases and J lost 4; bases outside the gene matches: 9. This CDR3 is built from 17 residues. The CDR3 region has the DNA TGCGCCAGCAGCCAAAAGCTCAGTGGACTAGCGGGGTACGAGCAGTACTTC. Amino acid sequence: CASSQKLSGLAGYEQYF.